These 17 T cell receptor beta chains share one sample of origin, sequenced in a study of shared clonotypes between healthy human individuals. The data were produced by immunoSEQ multiplex PCR, yet TCRdb's version contains in-frame clones alone and is incomplete. The sample has some 2.1 million clones, about 95% seen once. Sequencing input: naive CD4+ T cells sorted from blood. Subset: CD45RA+ positively selected. The receptors stem from a man aged 18 to 35 in good health.

A few counts support this clone. J is TRBJ1-6 and V is TRBV7-2, with D possibly matching TRBD1 (5 bases). Per germline, CDR1 SGHTA and CDR2 FQGNSA. V lost 5 bases and J lost 6, with 11 bases in between. This CDR3 is 14 amino acids long. The CDR3 sequence: CASSRKDSNSPLHF. The CDR3, as DNA: TGTGCCAGCAGCCGAAAAGACAGTAATTCACCCCTCCACTTT.

This sequence joins TRBV10-3 and TRBJ2-3; D call uncertain. In germline, CDR1 is ENHRY, CDR2 SYGVKD. Trimming took off 3 bases at V and 2 bases at J, with 12 bases between the two ends. This CDR3 region has 15 residues. CDR3 sequence (DNA): TGTGCCATCAGTGACGGGCCGGCCTACACAGATACGCAGTATTTT. Translating it yields CAISDGPAYTDTQYF.

V gene TRBV7-6 combines with J gene TRBJ1-3, with D possibly matching TRBD1 (5 bases). CDR3 length equals 17 residues. V was clipped by 1 base and J by 4 bases, with 17 bases between them. CDR1 SGHVS and CDR2 FNYEAQ come from the germline V gene. The CDR3 protein is CASSLGSRGGSGNTIYF. Written as DNA, the CDR3 is TGTGCCAGCAGCTTAGGCAGTCGGGGGGGTTCAGGAAACACCATATATTTT.

V is TRBV16 and J is TRBJ1-6, with D tentatively TRBD1 (6 bases). CDR3 length: 15 residues. Trimming took 4 bases from V and 7 from J, leaving 14 bases between them. Germline V CDR1 and CDR2: KGHSY, FQNENV. The CDR3 loop reads CASSRSDSMNSPLHF. The CDR3 coding sequence is TGTGCCAGCAGCCGCTCGGACAGTATGAATTCACCCCTCCACTTT.

This clone came up once. The chain links TRBV29-1 to TRBJ1-3; D remains unclear. Germline V gene sequence: CDR1 SQVTM, CDR2 ANQGSEA. This CDR3 has 12 amino acids. Trimming took 4 bases from V and 4 from J, leaving 8 bases between them. In DNA form, the CDR3 reads TGCAGCGTTGCAGAGCTAGGAAACACCATATATTTT. It specifies CSVAELGNTIYF.

The chain couples TRBV19 to TRBJ1-5; D might be TRBD1 (6 bases). Germline V CDR1 and CDR2: LNHDA, SQIVND (reference sequence). The CDR3 spans 13 residues. V was clipped by 5 bases and J by 2 bases, with 7 bases between them. CDR3 bases: TGTGCCAGTAGTGGGGGGCGCAATCAGCCCCAGCATTTT. Protein product: CASSGGRNQPQHF.

The chain is built from TRBV6-4 and TRBJ2-3; 9 nucleotides line up with TRBD2. J lost 5 bases, V lost 3 bases, and 9 bases had no gene match. This CDR3 has 16 residues. CDR1 and CDR2 from the germline V gene are MRHNA and SNTAGT. The CDR3 nucleotides read TGTGCCAGCAGTGAGAGAGCGGGAGGAGTGAGAGATACGCAGTATTTT. As protein: CASSERAGGVRDTQYF.

This chain uses TRBV5-1 with TRBJ2-7; D gene unclear. V was shortened by 1 base and J by 6 bases, with 11 bases between the two germline ends. Looked up from germline, CDR1 is SGHRS and CDR2 is YFSETQ. The CDR3 is 13 amino acids. CDR3 loop: CASSLPSPLEQYF. In nucleotides, the CDR3 is TGCGCCAGCAGCTTGCCTTCCCCTCTCGAGCAGTACTTC.

The V gene is TRBV4-3, the J gene TRBJ2-1; 7 positions match TRBD1. The ends lost 0 bases at V and 8 bases at J; junction bases unmatched: 7. The germline CDR1 and CDR2 sequences are LGHNA and YSLEER. This CDR3 has 15 residues. The CDR3 region has the DNA TGCGCCAGCAGCCAAGAAGGGAGACAGGGACATGAGCAGTTCTTC. Its protein is CASSQEGRQGHEQFF.

A word on this clone: One base away lies a much larger clone, so this may be a sequencing read error. The DNA of the CDR3 is TGTGCCAGCAGTGAAGCTTGTGGCACTGAAGCTTTCTTT. Amino acid sequence: CASSEACGTEAFF. The chain has TRBV2 and TRBJ1-1, with unresolved D. V lost 0 bases and J 4 bases, leaving 6 bases between the germline ends. The V gene's germline CDR1 is SNHLY and CDR2 FYNNEI. This CDR3 comprises 13 residues.

On this clone: This same CDR3 is encoded by further DNA sequences in the sample. The rearrangement uses TRBV7-9 and TRBJ1-5, with D possibly TRBD1 on 6 matching bases. The CDR3 is 16 amino acids. Germline CDR1 is SEHNR and CDR2 is FQNEAQ (reference sequence). V lost 5 bases, J lost 2 bases, and 16 bases lay in between. CDR3 loop: CASSPGTGGRNQPQHF. The CDR3 DNA is TGTGCCAGCAGCCCAGGGACCGGGGGGCGCAATCAGCCCCAGCATTTT.

CDR3 amino acids: CASSRDRVPGDTQYF. Written as DNA, the CDR3 is TGCGCCAGCAGCCGCGACAGGGTACCTGGAGATACGCAGTATTTT. This chain joins TRBV5-1 and TRBJ2-3, with 7 bases that match TRBD1. J gave up 5 bases and V 4 bases, and 10 bases lay outside the gene matches. Germline CDR1 SGHRS, CDR2 YFSETQ. This CDR3 is 15 amino acids long.

This sequence joins TRBV10-3 and TRBJ1-3, with D unresolved. Trimming cost V 2 bases and J 0 bases, with 8 bases left between them. This CDR3 has 15 amino acids. Germline V gene lookup returns CDR1 ENHRY and CDR2 SYGVKD. The CDR3 DNA reads TGTGCCATCAGTGAGGGGCGGCACTCTGGAAACACCATATATTTT. Translation gives CAISEGRHSGNTIYF.

The chain couples TRBV6-1 to TRBJ1-2, with 12 bases identical to TRBD1. V gave up 4 bases and J gave up 10 bases; unmatched junction bases: 7. The CDR3 totals 14 residues. Germline assignment: CDR1 MNHNS and CDR2 SASEGT. CDR3 in DNA: TGTGCCAGCAGTGGAAGGGACAGGGGGCGTCACTACACCTTC. Translated, it gives CASSGRDRGRHYTF.

V usage is TRBV2 and J usage is TRBJ1-2; D unclear. Trimming shortened V by 3 bases and J by 8 bases, and 13 bases separated the two germline ends. The CDR3 runs 13 residues. CDR1 and CDR2 from the germline V gene are SNHLY and FYNNEI. The CDR3 DNA is TGTGCCAGCAGTGACCCGGCCAGGTTAGGCTACACCTTC. Protein: CASSDPARLGYTF.

The chain has TRBV7-9 and TRBJ1-1; no reliable D call. V lost 2 bases, J lost 1 base, and 11 bases lay in between. This CDR3 has 15 residues. Germline CDR1 reads SEHNR; CDR2 reads FQNEAQ (reference sequence). CDR3 coding DNA: TGTGCCAGCAGCTTATTGTCCACCGGGAACACTGAAGCTTTCTTT. Its protein product is CASSLLSTGNTEAFF.

The chain employs TRBV4-3 and TRBJ2-5; 11 bases agree with TRBD2. V dropped 0 bases and J dropped 5; count of bases not matched to a gene: 5. Germline CDR1 is LGHNA and CDR2 is YSLEER. CDR3 length equals 16 residues. In nucleotides, the CDR3 is TGCGCCAGCAGCCAAGAAGTAGCGGGAGGGAGGGAGACCCAGTACTTC. This encodes CASSQEVAGGRETQYF.